Listed here is a single T cell receptor (beta chain). No antigen is known for it. The data stem from a study of Ad26.COV2.S vaccination and SARS-CoV-2 variants. Study-wide context: The donor was enrolled in the Ad26.COV2.S arm of the COV1001 trial. By the intramuscular route, Ad26.COV2.S was given once, or twice 56 days apart. Study findings and constraints: The analyses of TCR breadth and depth may have understated the size of total T cell responses. Spike-specific CD8+ and CD4+ T cell responses reportedly showed substantial breadth after vaccination.

The data were produced by immunoSEQ multiplex PCR, yet TCRdb's version contains in-frame clones alone and is incomplete. There are 300,000 to 400,000 clones in the sample; approximately 86% occur only once, and approximately 12% lies in the top ten. The CDR3 is 13 residues long. Germline-derived CDR1 and CDR2 are SNHLY and FYNNEI. The V gene lost 6 bases and the J gene lost 2 bases, with 9 bases spanning the gap. As for treatment: some 20 received Ad26.COV2.S at low or high dose, single or two shots; 5 received placebo; per-sample allocation not given. The samples were gathered on day 63 after the first injection of vaccine or placebo.

The chain carries TRBV2 and TRBJ2-3; D is unclear. The clonotype comes from a person between 18 and 65 years old who received the Ad26.COV2.S COVID-19 vaccine or a placebo. The specimen was peripheral blood, collected in a trial of Ad26.COV2.S vaccine versus placebo. CDR3 sequence (DNA): TGTGCCAGCAGAGGCAGACACACAGATACGCAGTATTTT. Protein product: CASRGRHTDTQYF.